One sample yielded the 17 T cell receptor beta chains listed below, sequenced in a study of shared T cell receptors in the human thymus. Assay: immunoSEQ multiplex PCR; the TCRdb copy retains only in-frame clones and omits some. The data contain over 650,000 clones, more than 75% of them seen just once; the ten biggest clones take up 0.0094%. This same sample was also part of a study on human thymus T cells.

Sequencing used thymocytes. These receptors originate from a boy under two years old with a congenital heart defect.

CDR3 region: CASSMGQNYNSPLHF. In DNA form, the CDR3 reads TGTGCCAGTAGTATGGGACAGAACTATAATTCACCCCTCCACTTT. This chain joins TRBV19 and TRBJ1-6; 7 bases agree with TRBD1. The CDR3 covers 15 residues. Germline CDR1 LNHDA, CDR2 SQIVND (reference sequence). V dropped 3 bases and J dropped 3; count of bases not matched to a gene: 2.

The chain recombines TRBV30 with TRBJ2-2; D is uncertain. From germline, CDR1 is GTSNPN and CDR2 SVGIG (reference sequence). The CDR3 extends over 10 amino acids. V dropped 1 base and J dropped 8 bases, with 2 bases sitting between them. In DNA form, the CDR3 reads TGTGCCTGGAGTGCTGGGGAGCTGTTTTTT. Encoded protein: CAWSAGELFF.

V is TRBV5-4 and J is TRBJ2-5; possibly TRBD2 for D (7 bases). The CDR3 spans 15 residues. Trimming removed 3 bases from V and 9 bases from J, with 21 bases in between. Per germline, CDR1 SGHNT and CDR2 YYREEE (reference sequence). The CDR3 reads CASSSMGASGQAQYF. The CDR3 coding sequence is TGTGCCAGCAGCTCAATGGGGGCTAGCGGCCAAGCCCAGTACTTC.

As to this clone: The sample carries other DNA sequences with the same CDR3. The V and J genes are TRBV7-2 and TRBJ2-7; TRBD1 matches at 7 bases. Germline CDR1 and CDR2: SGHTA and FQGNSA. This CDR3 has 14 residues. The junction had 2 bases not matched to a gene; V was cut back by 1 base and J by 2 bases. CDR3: CASSLGQGAYEQYF. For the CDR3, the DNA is TGTGCCAGCAGCTTAGGCCAGGGGGCCTACGAGCAGTACTTC.

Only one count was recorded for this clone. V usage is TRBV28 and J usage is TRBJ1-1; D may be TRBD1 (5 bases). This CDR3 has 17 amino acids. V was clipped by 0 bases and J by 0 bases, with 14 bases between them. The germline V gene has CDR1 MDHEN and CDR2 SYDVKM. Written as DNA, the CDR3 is TGTGCCAGCAGTTTATGGGCAGGGAATGGGATGAACACTGAAGCTTTCTTT. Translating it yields CASSLWAGNGMNTEAFF.

CDR3 in DNA: TGTGCCAGCAGCTTGGTACATCGACATTCCTACGAGCAGTACTTC. This codes for CASSLVHRHSYEQYF. The chain recombines TRBV5-6 with TRBJ2-7; D is undetermined. Germline CDR1 reads SGHDT; CDR2 reads YYEEEE. The CDR3 length is 15 residues. Deletions cut 0 bases from V and 1 base from J, with 11 bases between.

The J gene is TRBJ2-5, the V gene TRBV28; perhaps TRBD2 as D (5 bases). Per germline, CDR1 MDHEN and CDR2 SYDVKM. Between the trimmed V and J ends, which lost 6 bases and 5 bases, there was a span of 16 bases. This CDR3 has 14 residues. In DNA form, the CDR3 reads TGTGCCAGCAGCCCGACCTCGAGGGAGGAGACCCAGTACTTC. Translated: CASSPTSREETQYF.

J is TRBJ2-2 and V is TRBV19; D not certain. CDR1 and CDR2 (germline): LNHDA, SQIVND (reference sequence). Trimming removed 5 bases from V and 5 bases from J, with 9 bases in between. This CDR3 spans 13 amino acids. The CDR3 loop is CASSRSETGELFF. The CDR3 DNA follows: TGTGCCAGTAGTCGGAGCGAGACCGGGGAGCTGTTTTTT.

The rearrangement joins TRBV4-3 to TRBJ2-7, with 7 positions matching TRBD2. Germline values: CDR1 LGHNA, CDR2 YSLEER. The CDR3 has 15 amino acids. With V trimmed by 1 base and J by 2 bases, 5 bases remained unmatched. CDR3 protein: CASSQAVAGAYEQYF. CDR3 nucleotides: TGCGCCAGCAGCCAAGCCGTGGCGGGAGCCTACGAGCAGTACTTC.

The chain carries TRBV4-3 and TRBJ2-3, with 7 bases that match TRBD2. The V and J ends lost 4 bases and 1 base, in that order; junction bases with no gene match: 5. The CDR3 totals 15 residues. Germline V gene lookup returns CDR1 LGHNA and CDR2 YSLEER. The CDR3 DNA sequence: TGCGCCAGCAGCCCCTTGGGGGGGGGCACAGATACGCAGTATTTT. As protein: CASSPLGGGTDTQYF.

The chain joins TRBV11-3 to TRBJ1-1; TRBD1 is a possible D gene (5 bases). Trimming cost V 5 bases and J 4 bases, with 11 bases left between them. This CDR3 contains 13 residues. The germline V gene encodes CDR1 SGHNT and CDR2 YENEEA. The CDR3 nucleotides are TGTGCCAGCAGCCGGGGACTGAGCACTGAAGCTTTCTTT. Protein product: CASSRGLSTEAFF.

Here the CDR3 reads CASLAGTGDQPQHF. The CDR3 DNA reads TGTGCCAGTCTGGCCGGGACAGGGGATCAGCCCCAGCATTTT. The V gene is TRBV19, the J gene TRBJ1-5; 10 bases fit TRBD1. With V trimmed by 8 bases and J by 5 bases, 6 bases remained unmatched. Germline V gene data show CDR1 as LNHDA and CDR2 as SQIVND (reference sequence). The CDR3 extends over 14 amino acids.

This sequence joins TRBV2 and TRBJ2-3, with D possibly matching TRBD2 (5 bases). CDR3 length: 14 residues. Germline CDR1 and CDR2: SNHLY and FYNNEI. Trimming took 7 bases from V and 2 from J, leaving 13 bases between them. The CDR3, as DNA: TGTGCCAGCATCCACCGGGAATTCACAGATACGCAGTATTTT. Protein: CASIHREFTDTQYF.

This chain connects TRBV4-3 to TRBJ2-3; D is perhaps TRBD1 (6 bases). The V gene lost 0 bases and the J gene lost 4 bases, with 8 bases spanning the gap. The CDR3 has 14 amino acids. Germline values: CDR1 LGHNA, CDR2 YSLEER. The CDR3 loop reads CASSQDKGADTQYF. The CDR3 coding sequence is TGCGCCAGCAGCCAAGATAAGGGGGCAGATACGCAGTATTTT.

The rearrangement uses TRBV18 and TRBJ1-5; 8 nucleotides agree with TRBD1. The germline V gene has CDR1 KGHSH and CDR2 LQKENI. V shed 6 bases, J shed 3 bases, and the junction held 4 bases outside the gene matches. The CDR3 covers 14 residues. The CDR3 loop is CASSPTGDNQPQHF. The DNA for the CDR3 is TGTGCCAGCTCCCCGACAGGGGACAATCAGCCCCAGCATTTT.

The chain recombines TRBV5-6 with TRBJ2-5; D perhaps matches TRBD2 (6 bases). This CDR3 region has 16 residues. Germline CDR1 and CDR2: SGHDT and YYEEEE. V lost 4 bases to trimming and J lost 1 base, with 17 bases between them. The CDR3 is CASSPSVEEGQETQYF. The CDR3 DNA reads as TGTGCCAGCAGCCCTTCTGTTGAGGAGGGCCAAGAGACCCAGTACTTC. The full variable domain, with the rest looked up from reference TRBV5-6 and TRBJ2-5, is DAGVTQSPTHLIKTRGQQVTLRCSPKSGHDTVSWYQQALGQGPQFIFQYYEEEERQRGNFPDRFSGHQFPNYSSELNVNALLLGDSALYLCASSPSVEEGQETQYFGPGTRLLVL.

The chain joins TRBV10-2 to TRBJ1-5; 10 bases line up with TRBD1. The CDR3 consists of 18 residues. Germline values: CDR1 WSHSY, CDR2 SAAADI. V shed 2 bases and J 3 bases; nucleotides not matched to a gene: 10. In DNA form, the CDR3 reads TGCGCCAGCAGTGAGAAGGGACAGGGGCGTTGGGACAATCAGCCCCAGCATTTT. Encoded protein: CASSEKGQGRWDNQPQHF.